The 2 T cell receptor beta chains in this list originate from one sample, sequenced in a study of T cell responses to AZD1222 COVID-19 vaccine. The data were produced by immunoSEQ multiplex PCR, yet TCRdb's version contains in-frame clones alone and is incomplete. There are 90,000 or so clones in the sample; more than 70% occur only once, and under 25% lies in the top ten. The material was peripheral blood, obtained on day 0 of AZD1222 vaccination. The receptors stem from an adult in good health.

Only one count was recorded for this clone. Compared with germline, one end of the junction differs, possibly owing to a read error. Here the CDR3 DNA reads TGTGCCAGCAGACAGGGTCCCTACGATGAGCAGTTCTTC. It specifies CASRQGPYDEQFF. The chain joins TRBV28 to TRBJ2-1; tentative D call: TRBD1 (6 bases). Germline V gene sequence: CDR1 MDHEN, CDR2 SYDVKM. This CDR3 contains 13 residues.

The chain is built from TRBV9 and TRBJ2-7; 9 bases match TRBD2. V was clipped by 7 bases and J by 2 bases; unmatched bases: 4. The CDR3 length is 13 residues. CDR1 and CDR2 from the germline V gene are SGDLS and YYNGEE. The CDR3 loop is CASGTSSPYEQYF. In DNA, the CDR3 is TGTGCCAGCGGGACTAGCTCGCCCTACGAGCAGTACTTC.